This TCR beta chain was found in a study of blood T cell repertoires in COVID-19 (dated by TCRdb to 2019 to 2021). Describing the broader study: Samples from collaborators originated in the United States, Italy and Spain and spanned both the acute and convalescent phases of COVID-19. The prospective study material was composed of cDNA or gDNA derived from T cells, B-cell-depleted T cells, or PBMCs. Subjects who had been exposed to COVID-19, were actively infected with it, or had recovered from it provided the deeply sampled blood TCRbeta repertoires that made up the dataset. The repertoires were released in a freely available public database intended as a resource for research on the immune response to SARS-CoV-2. Samples came from the ongoing ImmuneRACE study (first 160 participants) plus 1,254 subjects from 6 global collaborators. The sample metadata nearly always contained a de-identified subject ID, COVID-19 status, age in years and sex. Where HLA class I and class II types were available, the types were taken from metadata supplied by the sample provider, not from assay-based typing.

CDR1 and CDR2 (MDHEN, SYDVKM) derive from the germline V gene. Compared with germline, V lacks 6 bases and J lacks 11 bases; bases without a gene match: 12. The CDR3 spans 13 residues, from the cysteine through the phenylalanine. CDR3 DNA is the only sequence kept; it has 39 bases, read in frame from the first base. General conclusions and limits of the study: Clinical and demographic metadata were provided uncurated, with the amount varying by source and participant.

TCRbeta CDR3 regions were amplified from genomic DNA using the immunoSEQ Assay, a bias-controlled multiplex PCR. The paper's data handling went like this. Within the assay, amplification of reference gene primers was used to estimate how many nucleated cells each sample contained. To quantify the absolute abundance of each unique TCRbeta CDR3 rearrangement, sequence reads were collapsed and filtered. Productive Simpson clonality was computed per sample as the square root of Simpson's diversity index over productive rearrangements. Not all clones reach the TCRdb copy of this immuneACCESS table, which keeps in-frame sequences only. Checked studies attribute under half of the gap to unresolved V genes and leave the rest unexplained. V and J calls and clone size are copied from that table; D and trimming were computed from the DNA. The sample yields roughly 300,000 clones; around 86% were counted once. 13% of the sample goes to the ten largest clones.

With respect to this clone: Its antigen has not been determined. No qualities accompany the bases; no much larger clone lies one base away.

Collaborating institutions collected whole blood in K2EDTA tubes following their own protocols. Collaborator samples were shipped for TCRbeta analysis as frozen whole blood, isolated PBMCs, or DNA extracted from either sample type. The rearranged chain carries TRBV28 and TRBJ1-1; TRBD1 agrees with 7 junctional bases. Sequencing was done on a sample of peripheral blood. The receptor was isolated from a human donor in a cohort sampled during active COVID-19. The DNA reads TGTGCCAGCAGCCTGGGACAGCGAAGACTGGCTTTCTTT. Protein translation: CASSLGQRRLAFF. With the rest looked up from the reference TRBV28 and TRBJ1-1 genes rather than sequenced, the full variable domain is DVKVTQSSRYLVKRTGEKVFLECVQDMDHENMFWYRQDPGLGLRLIYFSYDVKMKEKGDIPEGYSVSREKKERFSLILESASTNQTSMYLCASSLGQRRLAFFGQGTRLTVV.